One and the same sample provided the 8 T cell receptor beta chains below, sequenced in a study of blood T cell repertoires in COVID-19. Only in-frame clones appear in the TCRdb table, and some are missing; sequencing was by immunoSEQ multiplex PCR. The data hold 310,000 or so clones, with 88% observed a single time. Sequenced input: peripheral blood. The receptors come from a woman between 45 and 60 years old with active or convalescent COVID-19.

This clone was picked up one time. The genes are TRBV18 and TRBJ1-1, with D perhaps matching TRBD1 (5 bases). With 2 bases removed from V and 2 bases from J, the gap between germline ends came to 9 bases. Germline V gives CDR1 KGHSH, CDR2 LQKENI. This CDR3 comprises 14 residues. CDR3 protein: CASSPWGGNTEAFF. CDR3 DNA sequence: TGTGCCAGCTCACCATGGGGGGGAAACACTGAAGCTTTCTTT.

The V and J genes are TRBV4-3 and TRBJ2-7; tentative D call: TRBD2 (5 bases). V was clipped by 4 bases and J by 4 bases, with 17 bases between them. The CDR3 covers 15 residues. CDR1 is LGHNA, CDR2 YSLEER, per germline. The CDR3 here is CASSPFSGSQYEQYF. The CDR3 bases are TGCGCCAGCAGCCCGTTTTCGGGGAGCCAGTACGAGCAGTACTTC.

CDR3 amino acids: CASSIAAPGTSGRGYEQYF. CDR3 nucleotides: TGTGCCAGTAGTATAGCTGCCCCCGGGACTAGCGGGAGGGGCTACGAGCAGTACTTC. This rearrangement joins TRBV19 to TRBJ2-7; TRBD2 matches 16 bases. The V gene's germline CDR1 is LNHDA and CDR2 SQIVND (reference sequence). J was trimmed by 3 bases and V by 1 base; bases with no gene match: 9. The CDR3 length is 19 residues.

This clone was recorded once. The genes are TRBV9 and TRBJ2-1; 7 bases are shared with TRBD2. V shed 5 bases and J 2 bases; nucleotides not matched to a gene: 10. The CDR3 extends over 16 amino acids. Looked up from germline, CDR1 is SGDLS and CDR2 is YYNGEE. The CDR3 loop is CASSPSQGGAYNEQFF. In DNA form, the CDR3 reads TGTGCCAGCAGTCCTTCTCAGGGAGGGGCCTACAATGAGCAGTTCTTC.

The chain uses TRBV7-2 and TRBJ1-5; D remains unclear. This CDR3 contains 13 residues. Germline V gene lookup returns CDR1 SGHTA and CDR2 FQGNSA. V lost 5 bases and J 6 bases, leaving 11 bases between the germline ends. CDR3 amino acids: CASSQSTFQPQHF. The CDR3 region has the DNA TGTGCCAGCAGCCAAAGCACTTTTCAGCCCCAGCATTTT.

This rearrangement joins TRBV24-1 to TRBJ2-7; D is possibly TRBD1 (6 bases). Trimming pared 4 bases from V and 2 bases from J, leaving 11 bases between. CDR1 and CDR2 from the germline V gene are KGHDR and SFDVKD. CDR3 length: 14 amino acids. The CDR3 is CATSEQGKTYEQYF. Written as DNA, the CDR3 is TGTGCCACCAGTGAGCAGGGGAAAACCTACGAGCAGTACTTC.

This chain joins TRBV5-4 and TRBJ1-2; TRBD1 might be the D (6 bases). Germline values: CDR1 SGHNT, CDR2 YYREEE (reference sequence). CDR3 length: 14 amino acids. V lost 0 bases and J lost 7, with 13 bases in between. CDR3 in amino acids: CASSLVSGERGYTF. DNA for the CDR3: TGTGCCAGCAGCTTGGTTTCAGGGGAACGTGGCTACACCTTC.

This sequence joins TRBV4-3 and TRBJ1-2, with 9 bases aligning to TRBD1. Germline CDR1 is LGHNA and CDR2 is YSLEER. The CDR3 has 15 residues. The V and J ends lost 4 bases and 2 bases, in that order; junction bases with no gene match: 5. CDR3 residues: CASSPIGQGNYGYTF. The CDR3 bases are TGCGCCAGCAGCCCAATAGGACAGGGGAACTATGGCTACACCTTC.